The next 22 T cell receptor beta chains were all read from a single sample in a study of cytomegalovirus exposure and HLA in healthy donors. PCR used 60 Vbeta primers and 13 Jbeta primers. Profiling relied on immunoSEQ multiplex PCR, and the TCRdb table lists in-frame clones only, not all of them. The sample shows about 120,000 clones, about 84% of them seen only once. Sequencing used PBMCs. The source of these receptors is a man between 18 and 35 years old in good health and CMV-seropositive.

The chain employs TRBV5-1 and TRBJ2-7, with TRBD2 identical over 13 bases. Losses at the gene ends were 5 bases for V and 2 bases for J; bases not matched to a gene: 4. This CDR3 spans 15 amino acids. Germline CDR1 reads SGHRS; CDR2 reads YFSETQ. The CDR3 DNA follows: TGCGCCAGCAGGACGGGACTAGCGGGAACCTACGAGCAGTACTTC. Translation gives CASRTGLAGTYEQYF.

The chain links TRBV7-8 to TRBJ2-5; weak D call: TRBD2 (6 bases). This CDR3 region has 15 residues. Germline V lookup: CDR1 SGHVS, CDR2 FQNEAQ. Deletions cut 0 bases from V and 5 bases from J, with 13 bases between. CDR3 coding DNA: TGTGCCAGCAGCTTAGCTTGGAACGCGGGGGAGACCCAGTACTTC. This sequence encodes CASSLAWNAGETQYF. The complete variable domain, with remaining parts taken from reference TRBV7-8 and TRBJ2-5, reads GAGVSQSPRYKVAKRGQDVALRCDPISGHVSLFWYQQALGQGPEFLTYFQNEAQLDKSGLPSDRFFAERPEGSVSTLKIQRTQQEDSAVYLCASSLAWNAGETQYFGPGTRLLVL.

This clone turned up a few times. The chain recombines TRBV7-2 with TRBJ2-7; D remains unclear. Germline CDR1 reads SGHTA; CDR2 reads FQGNSA. V dropped 6 bases and J dropped 3 bases, with 12 bases sitting between them. The CDR3 has 13 amino acids. This CDR3 is CASSQIQIYEQYF. The CDR3, as DNA: TGTGCCAGCAGTCAAATACAAATCTACGAGCAGTACTTC.

This clone was seen just once. The genes are TRBV7-2 and TRBJ2-1, with TRBD2 identical over 7 bases. V dropped 5 bases and J dropped 7; count of bases not matched to a gene: 5. The CDR3 contains 13 residues. Germline assignment: CDR1 SGHTA and CDR2 FQGNSA. For the CDR3, the DNA is TGTGCCAGCAGCGTCAGCGGGGAAAATGAGCAGTTCTTC. Translated, it gives CASSVSGENEQFF.

The chain is built from TRBV6-4 and TRBJ1-3; 9 bases align to TRBD1. CDR1 MRHNA and CDR2 SNTAGT come from the germline V gene. V shed 5 bases and J 4 bases; nucleotides not matched to a gene: 3. The CDR3 spans 14 residues. CDR3 in DNA: TGTGCCAGCAGTACAGGGGGCACCGGAAACACCATATATTTT. Its protein product is CASSTGGTGNTIYF.

The chain uses TRBV29-1 and TRBJ1-3; D might be TRBD1 (5 bases). The CDR3 spans 14 residues. Deletions cut 4 bases from V and 0 bases from J, with 10 bases between. Germline V lookup: CDR1 SQVTM, CDR2 ANQGSEA. CDR3 DNA: TGCAGCGTTGGTGGGGCGAGCTCTGGAAACACCATATATTTT. As protein: CSVGGASSGNTIYF.

The V and J genes are TRBV5-5 and TRBJ1-5; perhaps TRBD1 as D (5 bases). Trimming removed 4 bases at V and 0 bases at J, with 14 bases between. Germline-derived CDR1 and CDR2 are SGHKS and YYEKEE (reference sequence). The CDR3 is 16 residues long. CDR3 protein: CASSPQYDSSNQPQHF. In nucleotides, the CDR3 is TGTGCCAGCAGCCCCCAATATGACAGTAGCAATCAGCCCCAGCATTTT.

The rearrangement uses TRBV7-6 and TRBJ2-6; D perhaps matches TRBD1 (5 bases). From germline, CDR1 is SGHVS and CDR2 FNYEAQ. The CDR3 consists of 16 residues. V was trimmed by 5 bases and J by 0 bases, leaving 11 bases between them. The DNA of the CDR3 is TGTGCCAGCAGCCAAGAAAGGGGCTCTGGGGCCAACGTCCTGACTTTC. This translates into CASSQERGSGANVLTF.

As DNA, the CDR3 is TGTGCCAGCAGTGAATCGGGGAGTGGGCTAGCGGGGGACAATGAGCAGTTCTTC. Protein: CASSESGSGLAGDNEQFF. V is TRBV25-1 and J is TRBJ2-1, with 10 bases lining up with TRBD2. The V segment lost 1 base and the J segment 5 bases; nucleotides outside the gene matches: 11. This CDR3 is 18 amino acids long. CDR1 MGHDK and CDR2 SYGVNS come from the germline V gene.

J is TRBJ2-7 and V is TRBV19, with TRBD1 matching 7 bases. Germline assignment: CDR1 LNHDA and CDR2 SQIVND (reference sequence). With 6 bases clipped from V and 0 bases from J, the junction kept 8 bases outside the gene matches. The CDR3 spans 15 residues. The CDR3 here is CASSEDRSSSYEQYF. CDR3 DNA: TGTGCCAGTAGCGAGGACAGGTCAAGCTCCTACGAGCAGTACTTC.

This clone was seen just once. This chain uses TRBV7-2 with TRBJ2-7, with D perhaps matching TRBD1 (8 bases). The V gene's germline CDR1 is SGHTA and CDR2 FQGNSA. Trimming took off 5 bases at V and 2 bases at J, with 19 bases between the two ends. The CDR3 loop spans 16 amino acids. DNA of the CDR3: TGTGCCAGCAGCCATTTCACAGGGGGGGCACCCTACGAGCAGTACTTC. It specifies CASSHFTGGAPYEQYF.

The chain uses TRBV5-4 and TRBJ2-1; weak D call: TRBD2 (5 bases). V was cut by 5 bases and J by 7 bases, with 22 bases left in between. CDR3 length equals 16 residues. CDR1 is SGHNT and CDR2 is YYREEE in the germline V gene (reference sequence). The CDR3 DNA reads as TGTGCCAGCAGGGCGCAATCTAGCTCGAGTAGAAATGAGCAGTTCTTC. This encodes CASRAQSSSSRNEQFF.

The chain carries TRBV7-2 and TRBJ2-1; D might be TRBD1 (6 bases). CDR1 and CDR2 from the germline V gene are SGHTA and FQGNSA. Trimming left V 4 bases short and J 6 bases short, with 13 bases between. The CDR3 is 14 amino acids. CDR3 loop: CASSSLAGVNEQFF. The CDR3, as DNA: TGTGCCAGCAGCTCATTGGCAGGGGTCAATGAGCAGTTCTTC.

In DNA form, the CDR3 reads TGTGCCAGCAGCTTAGAGCGGGGCGCGGACTACGAGCAGTACTTC. It translates to CASSLERGADYEQYF. The V and J genes are TRBV7-8 and TRBJ2-7; TRBD2 aligns across 7 bases. The CDR3 is 15 residues long. Losses at the gene ends were 1 base for V and 3 bases for J; bases not matched to a gene: 6. Per germline, CDR1 SGHVS and CDR2 FQNEAQ. Full variable domain (remainder filled in from reference TRBV7-8 and TRBJ2-7): GAGVSQSPRYKVAKRGQDVALRCDPISGHVSLFWYQQALGQGPEFLTYFQNEAQLDKSGLPSDRFFAERPEGSVSTLKIQRTQQEDSAVYLCASSLERGADYEQYFGPGTRLTVT.

The chain employs TRBV7-8 and TRBJ2-1, with a weak D call TRBD1 (6 bases). V dropped 8 bases and J dropped 4 bases, with 18 bases sitting between them. The CDR3 spans 15 residues. Looked up from germline, CDR1 is SGHVS and CDR2 is FQNEAQ. The CDR3 sequence: CASGNTGRAYNEQFF. The CDR3 DNA follows: TGTGCCAGCGGGAATACAGGGCGAGCATACAATGAGCAGTTCTTC.

J is TRBJ2-5 and V is TRBV5-6; D is possibly TRBD1 (5 bases). Trimming shortened V by 5 bases and J by 0 bases, and 14 bases separated the two germline ends. The CDR3 covers 15 residues. CDR1 and CDR2 (germline): SGHDT, YYEEEE. CDR3 region: CASSRDQGYQETQYF. The CDR3 DNA reads as TGTGCCAGCAGTCGTGATCAGGGCTACCAAGAGACCCAGTACTTC.

V and J are TRBV19 and TRBJ1-2; D may be TRBD1 (6 bases). Trimming stripped 4 bases from V and 4 bases from J, with 19 bases between. The germline gives CDR1 LNHDA, CDR2 SQIVND (reference sequence). The CDR3 is 16 amino acids. The chain's CDR3 is CASSTTWTDLGYGYTF. The CDR3 DNA reads as TGTGCCAGTAGTACCACTTGGACAGACCTGGGCTATGGCTACACCTTC.

The chain joins TRBV15 to TRBJ1-5; D ambiguous. Trimming pared 0 bases from V and 5 bases from J, leaving 11 bases between. Germline V CDR1 and CDR2: LNHNV, YYDKDF (reference sequence). This CDR3 region has 15 residues. The CDR3 is CATSREAGRHQPQHF. In DNA, the CDR3 is TGTGCCACCAGCAGAGAGGCAGGTAGGCATCAGCCCCAGCATTTT.

This chain joins TRBV7-9 and TRBJ1-1; D gene uncertain. Trimming took 5 bases from V and 4 from J, leaving 23 bases between them. The germline V gene has CDR1 SEHNR and CDR2 FQNEAQ (reference sequence). The CDR3 consists of 17 residues. The CDR3 DNA sequence: TGTGCCAGCAGCCAAAAAGCGGCCAGGATGAGGACCACTGAAGCTTTCTTT. This codes for CASSQKAARMRTTEAFF.

This rearrangement joins TRBV13 to TRBJ1-2, with D possibly matching TRBD1 (5 bases). Germline values: CDR1 PRHDT, CDR2 FYEKMQ (reference sequence). V was clipped by 1 base and J by 4 bases, with 13 bases between them. The CDR3 runs to 15 residues. Here the CDR3 DNA reads TGTGCCAGCAGCTTAGCTGGGGCTAGTGTCTATGGCTACACCTTC. Protein: CASSLAGASVYGYTF.

The V and J genes are TRBV14 and TRBJ2-5; D is uncertain. Per the germline V gene, CDR1 is SGHDN and CDR2 is FVKESK. V was cut by 1 base and J by 3 bases, with 15 bases left in between. This CDR3 is built from 16 residues. CDR3 residues: CASSQALGIREETQYF. As DNA, the CDR3 is TGTGCCAGCAGCCAAGCATTAGGTATTCGGGAAGAGACCCAGTACTTC.

The chain has TRBV10-1 and TRBJ1-1, with a weak D call TRBD1 (6 bases). CDR3 size: 12 residues. The V and J ends lost 6 bases and 3 bases respectively, with 8 bases between them. CDR1 is WNHNN, CDR2 SYGVQD, per germline (reference sequence). The CDR3 sequence: CASRGGDTEAFF. The CDR3 DNA follows: TGCGCCAGCAGAGGGGGGGACACTGAAGCTTTCTTT.